The present entry profiles one TCR beta chain with its context. These data are taken from a study of blood T cell repertoires in COVID-19. Study at large: Some COVID-19 samples were acute and others convalescent; all came from the United States, Italy and Spain. T cells, B-cell-depleted T cells, or PBMCs provided the cDNA or gDNA that served as material.

The germline V gene has CDR1 SGDLS and CDR2 YYNGEE. V lost 0 bases and J lost 5, with 8 bases in between. There are 13 residues in the CDR3. Original methodology: From reference gene primer amplification, estimates of nucleated cell counts were derived. Sequenced by immunoSEQ multiplex PCR; TCRdb stores in-frame clones only, minus some. V, J and clone size reflect that table, while D and trimming were determined from the DNA. The top ten clones hold approximately 1.2% of a sample with fewer than 250,000 clones, around 90% of them seen once. This receptor was taken from a man aged 25 to 40 with acute or convalescent COVID-19. V is TRBV9 and J is TRBJ1-2, with D maybe TRBD1 (6 bases). The sequencing sample was made of peripheral blood. CDR3 sequence (DNA): TGTGCCAGCAGCGTAGGACAGGAATATGGCTACACCTTC. As protein: CASSVGQEYGYTF.